This T cell receptor (beta chain) stems from a study of blood T cell repertoires in COVID-19. About the research overall: T cells, B-cell-depleted T cells, or PBMCs provided the cDNA or gDNA that served as material.

The length of the CDR3 is 14 residues. With 0 bases clipped from V and 3 bases from J, the junction kept 0 bases outside the gene matches. Germline loops: CDR1 MNHEY, CDR2 SVGAGI. This table comes from immunoSEQ multiplex PCR, and its TCRdb copy is limited to in-frame clones, with some not included. This sample has 200,000 or so clones, with roughly 84% found just once. This TCR was sampled from a woman aged 35 to 49 who had recovered from COVID-19. What was sequenced was peripheral blood. This chain joins TRBV6-5 and TRBJ2-7; 9 bases fit TRBD1. CDR3 nucleotides: TGTGCCAGCAGTTACTCGGGACAGGGCTACGAGCAGTACTTC. Translating gives CASSYSGQGYEQYF.